This T cell receptor beta chain was recorded in a study of blood T cell repertoires in COVID-19. About the research overall: T cells, B-cell-depleted T cells, or PBMCs provided the cDNA or gDNA that served as material.

Original data processing: How many nucleated cells were present was estimated from reference gene primer amplification. This table comes from immunoSEQ multiplex PCR, and its TCRdb copy is limited to in-frame clones, with some not included. D and trimming come from the DNA, and the V and J calls and clone size come from that table. The sample yields 110,000 or so clones, 85% seen once. This clone was detected once. V lost 8 bases and J 0 bases, leaving 22 bases between the germline ends. The CDR3 consists of 17 residues. In germline, CDR1 is SEHNR, CDR2 FQNEAQ (reference sequence). The chain has TRBV7-9 and TRBJ1-1; TRBD1 might be the D (5 bases). The clonotype originates from a human donor in a cohort sampled during active COVID-19. The sequenced sample consisted of peripheral blood. Here the CDR3 reads CASVHPLTVSLNTEAFF. For the CDR3, the DNA is TGTGCCAGCGTTCACCCCTTGACAGTTTCCCTGAACACTGAAGCTTTCTTT.